This T cell receptor (beta chain) was recovered during a study of blood T cell repertoires in COVID-19. Overall study context: Researchers got acute and convalescent COVID-19 samples from the United States, Italy and Spain.

The length of the CDR3 is 15 residues. The germline gives CDR1 KGHSH, CDR2 LQKENI. Germline trimming cut 3 bases from V and 4 bases from J; bases unmatched to any gene: 3. Assay: immunoSEQ multiplex PCR; the TCRdb copy retains only in-frame clones and omits some. The sample has 290,000 or so clones; around 89% are singletons. This sequence was found in a young woman with acute COVID-19. V usage is TRBV18 and J usage is TRBJ2-1, with 10 nucleotides matching TRBD1. Sequenced: PBMCs or T cells enriched from blood (not recorded which). In nucleotides, the CDR3 is TGTGCCAGCTCACCGGGGGACAGGGGATACAATGAGCAGTTCTTC. This sequence encodes CASSPGDRGYNEQFF.